This T cell receptor beta chain is drawn from a study of CD4 and CD8 cells across lung adenocarcinoma regions. Germline V gives CDR1 MNHNS, CDR2 SASEGT. Trimming cost V 5 bases and J 2 bases; bases outside gene matches: 3. The length of the CDR3 is 15 residues. TCRdb used MiXCR to reprocess the PCR reads, holding one entry per CDR3 protein. The table shows 3,900 or so distinct CDR3 sequences, with around 60% occurring only once. The TCR originated in a female donor with lung adenocarcinoma. The CD4 and CD8 labels of this study may be unreliable. V usage is TRBV6-1 and J usage is TRBJ2-1, with 10 positions matching TRBD2. Sequencing was done on a sample of CD8+ T cells from the margin of a lung tumor. CDR3 bases: TGTGCCAGCAGTCGGACTAGCGGTCCCTACAATGAGCAGTTCTTC. Its translation is CASSRTSGPYNEQFF.